The 7 T cell receptor beta chains presented below share a single source sample, sequenced in a study of blood T cell repertoires in COVID-19. The method was immunoSEQ multiplex PCR; TCRdb's version includes in-frame clones alone and lacks a portion of them. In the table there are 100,000 or so clones, less than 90% of which are singletons. The sample was peripheral blood. The receptors were sampled from a man aged 60-69 years with acute or convalescent COVID-19.

The V call is TRBV3-1 (or the pseudogene TRBV3-2), the J call TRBJ2-3, with D tentatively TRBD2 (5 bases). The V gene lost 1 base and the J gene lost 5 bases, with 10 bases spanning the gap. Germline values: CDR1 LGHDT, CDR2 YNNKEL (reference sequence). The CDR3 runs 14 residues. The CDR3 sequence: CASSQAGEIDTQYF. The CDR3, as DNA: TGTGCCAGCAGCCAAGCCGGGGAAATAGATACGCAGTATTTT.

The V gene is TRBV7-9, the J gene TRBJ2-5; D gene uncertain. The germline V gene encodes CDR1 SEHNR and CDR2 FQNEAQ (reference sequence). There are 15 residues in the CDR3. The ends were cut back, 2 bases at V and 4 bases at J, with 14 bases in the middle. The CDR3 DNA is TGTGCCAGCAGCTTACCGAGGAGCGTAAGAGAGACCCAGTACTTC. Its protein product is CASSLPRSVRETQYF.

The gene calls are TRBV3-1 (or the pseudogene TRBV3-2) and TRBJ2-1; D is uncertain. Between the trimmed V and J ends, which lost 3 bases and 7 bases, there was a span of 10 bases. Germline V gives CDR1 LGHDT, CDR2 YNNKEL (reference sequence). This CDR3 is built from 13 residues. This CDR3 reads CASSQWQINEQFF. The CDR3 coding sequence is TGTGCCAGCAGCCAGTGGCAGATTAATGAGCAGTTCTTC.

V gene TRBV6-6 combines with J gene TRBJ2-2; unclear D gene. Trimming cost V 2 bases and J 6 bases, with 13 bases left between them. Looked up from germline, CDR1 is MNHNY and CDR2 is SVGAGI (reference sequence). The CDR3 loop spans 15 amino acids. CDR3: CASSYTPPSAGELFF. The CDR3, as DNA: TGTGCCAGCAGTTACACCCCCCCATCGGCCGGGGAGCTGTTTTTT.

The rearrangement joins TRBV5-1 to TRBJ2-2; D possibly corresponds to TRBD2 (6 bases). The V and J ends lost 1 base and 3 bases respectively, with 25 bases between them. The germline gives CDR1 SGHRS, CDR2 YFSETQ. This CDR3 region has 20 residues. The CDR3 bases are TGCGCCAGCAGCTTGCGACTCTTTAGTCCGCCAATAGCGGACACCGGGGAGCTGTTTTTT. Amino acid sequence: CASSLRLFSPPIADTGELFF.

The rearrangement uses TRBV5-1 and TRBJ1-3, with TRBD1 as a possible D gene (6 bases). CDR3 length equals 15 residues. The germline V gene has CDR1 SGHRS and CDR2 YFSETQ. The V gene lost 1 base and the J gene lost 2 bases, with 10 bases spanning the gap. CDR3 in amino acids: CASSLSDSPGNTIYF. The CDR3 DNA sequence: TGCGCCAGCAGCTTGTCGGACAGTCCTGGAAACACCATATATTTT.

This clone was seen once. This sequence joins TRBV6-5 and TRBJ1-1, with a weak D call TRBD1 (5 bases). The V end lost 8 bases, the J end lost 2 bases, and 12 bases lay between the germline ends. This CDR3 has 13 residues. Germline CDR1 and CDR2: MNHEY and SVGAGI. The CDR3 coding sequence is TGTGCCAGCTCCGGGCAGGGAAACACTGAAGCTTTCTTT. Amino acids: CASSGQGNTEAFF.